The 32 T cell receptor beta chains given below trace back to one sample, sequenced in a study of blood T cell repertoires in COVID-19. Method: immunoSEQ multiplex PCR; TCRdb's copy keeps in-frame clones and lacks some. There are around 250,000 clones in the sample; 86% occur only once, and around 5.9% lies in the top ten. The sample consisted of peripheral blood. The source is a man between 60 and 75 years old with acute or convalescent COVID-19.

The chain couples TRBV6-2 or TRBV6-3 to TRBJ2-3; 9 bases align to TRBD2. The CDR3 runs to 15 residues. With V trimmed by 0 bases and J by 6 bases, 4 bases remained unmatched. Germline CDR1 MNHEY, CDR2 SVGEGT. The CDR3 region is CASSYSAGGPDTQYF. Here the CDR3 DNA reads TGTGCCAGCAGTTACTCGGCGGGAGGGCCGGATACGCAGTATTTT.

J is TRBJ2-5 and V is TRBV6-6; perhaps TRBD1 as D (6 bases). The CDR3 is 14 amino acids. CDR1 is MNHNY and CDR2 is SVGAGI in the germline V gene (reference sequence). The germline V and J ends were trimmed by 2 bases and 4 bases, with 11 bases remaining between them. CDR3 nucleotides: TGTGCCAGCAGTTACCCAGGGGCCGGAGAGACCCAGTACTTC. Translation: CASSYPGAGETQYF.

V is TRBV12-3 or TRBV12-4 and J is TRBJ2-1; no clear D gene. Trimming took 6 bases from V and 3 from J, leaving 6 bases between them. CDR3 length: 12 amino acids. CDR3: CASRTSYNEQFF. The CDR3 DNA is TGTGCCAGCAGGACAAGCTACAATGAGCAGTTCTTC.

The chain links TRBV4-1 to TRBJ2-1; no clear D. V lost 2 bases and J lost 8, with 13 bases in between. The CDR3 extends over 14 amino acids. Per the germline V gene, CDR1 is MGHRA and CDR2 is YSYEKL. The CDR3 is CASSQPSPVDEQFF. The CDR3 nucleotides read TGCGCCAGCAGCCAACCAAGCCCCGTAGATGAGCAGTTCTTC.

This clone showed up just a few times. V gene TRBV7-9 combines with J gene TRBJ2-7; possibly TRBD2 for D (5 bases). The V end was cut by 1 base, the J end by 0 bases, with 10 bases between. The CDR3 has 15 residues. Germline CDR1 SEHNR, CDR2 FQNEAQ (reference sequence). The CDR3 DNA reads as TGTGCCAGCAGCTTAGGCAGCGGTAGCTCCTACGAGCAGTACTTC. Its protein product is CASSLGSGSSYEQYF.

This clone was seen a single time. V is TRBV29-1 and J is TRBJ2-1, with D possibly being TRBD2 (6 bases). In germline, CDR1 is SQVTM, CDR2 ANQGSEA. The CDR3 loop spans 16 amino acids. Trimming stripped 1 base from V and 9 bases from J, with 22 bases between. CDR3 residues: CSVEVLAVLPTSEQFF. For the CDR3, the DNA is TGCAGCGTTGAAGTCTTAGCGGTCCTGCCGACATCTGAGCAGTTCTTC.

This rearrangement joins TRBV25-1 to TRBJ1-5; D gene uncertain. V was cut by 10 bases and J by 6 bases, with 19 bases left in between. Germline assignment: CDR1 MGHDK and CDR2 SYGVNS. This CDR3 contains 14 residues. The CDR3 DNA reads TGTGCCACCAAAGGCAGGATAGAGGGTCAGCCCCAGCATTTT. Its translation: CATKGRIEGQPQHF.

The CDR3 loop is CAISNSLTQPQHF. The CDR3 DNA is TGTGCCATCAGCAACAGTTTAACGCAGCCCCAGCATTTT. V and J are TRBV10-3 and TRBJ1-5; D gene ambiguous. CDR3 length: 13 residues. Germline V gene sequence: CDR1 ENHRY, CDR2 SYGVKD. Trimming stripped 6 bases from V and 7 bases from J, with 13 bases between.

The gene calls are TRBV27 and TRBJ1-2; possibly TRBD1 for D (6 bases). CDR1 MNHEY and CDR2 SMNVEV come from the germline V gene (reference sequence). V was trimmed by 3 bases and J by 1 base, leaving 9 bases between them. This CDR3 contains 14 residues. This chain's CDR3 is CASSFGRGNYGYTF. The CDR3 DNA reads TGTGCCAGCAGTTTCGGCAGGGGTAACTATGGCTACACCTTC.

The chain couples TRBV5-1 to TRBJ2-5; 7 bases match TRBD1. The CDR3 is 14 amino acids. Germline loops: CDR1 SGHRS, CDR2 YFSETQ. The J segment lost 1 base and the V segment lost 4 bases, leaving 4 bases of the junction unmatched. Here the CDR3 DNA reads TGCGCCAGCAGCCAACAGGGGACCCAAGAGACCCAGTACTTC. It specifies CASSQQGTQETQYF.

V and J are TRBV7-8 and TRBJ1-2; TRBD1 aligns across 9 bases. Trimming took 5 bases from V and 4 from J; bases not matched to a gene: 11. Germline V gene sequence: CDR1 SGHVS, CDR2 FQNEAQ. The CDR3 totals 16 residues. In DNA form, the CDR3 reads TGTGCCAGCAGCAGGAGAGAGGGACAGGGTGGCTATGGCTACACCTTC. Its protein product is CASSRREGQGGYGYTF.

The chain's CDR3 is CASSPPAANYGYTF. Written as DNA, the CDR3 is TGTGCCAGCAGTCCACCCGCAGCTAACTATGGCTACACCTTC. V is TRBV28 and J is TRBJ1-2, with D unclear. Trimming removed 5 bases from V and 0 bases from J, with 10 bases in between. Germline loops: CDR1 MDHEN, CDR2 SYDVKM. The CDR3 is 14 amino acids.

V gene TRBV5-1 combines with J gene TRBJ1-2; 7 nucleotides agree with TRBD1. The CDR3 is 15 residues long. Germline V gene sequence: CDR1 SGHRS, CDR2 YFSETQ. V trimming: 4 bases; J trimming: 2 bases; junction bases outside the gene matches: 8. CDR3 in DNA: TGCGCCAGCAGCGCCCGACAGGGTGAGAACTATGGCTACACCTTC. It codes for CASSARQGENYGYTF.

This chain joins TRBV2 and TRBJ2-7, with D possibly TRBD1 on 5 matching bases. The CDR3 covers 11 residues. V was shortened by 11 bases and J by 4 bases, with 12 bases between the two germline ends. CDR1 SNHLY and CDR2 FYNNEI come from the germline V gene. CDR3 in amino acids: CAGALKYEQYF. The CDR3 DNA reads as TGTGCCGGGGCACTCAAGTACGAGCAGTACTTC.

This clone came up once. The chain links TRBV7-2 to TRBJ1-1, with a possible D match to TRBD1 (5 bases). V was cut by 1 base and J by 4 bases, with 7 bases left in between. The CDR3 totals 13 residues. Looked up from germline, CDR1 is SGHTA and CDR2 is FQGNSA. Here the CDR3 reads CASSLEGVTEAFF. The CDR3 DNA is TGTGCCAGCAGCTTAGAAGGGGTCACTGAAGCTTTCTTT. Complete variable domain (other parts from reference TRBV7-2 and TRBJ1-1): GAGVSQSPSNKVTEKGKDVELRCDPISGHTALYWYRQSLGQGLEFLIYFQGNSAPDKSGLPSDRFSAERTGGSVSTLTIQRTQQEDSAVYLCASSLEGVTEAFFGQGTRLTVV.

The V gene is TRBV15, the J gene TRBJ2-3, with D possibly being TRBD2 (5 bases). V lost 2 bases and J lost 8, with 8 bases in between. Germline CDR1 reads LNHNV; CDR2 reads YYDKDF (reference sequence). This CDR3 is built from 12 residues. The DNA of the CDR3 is TGTGCCACCAGCAGACCCGAGGGTACGCAGTATTTT. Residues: CATSRPEGTQYF.

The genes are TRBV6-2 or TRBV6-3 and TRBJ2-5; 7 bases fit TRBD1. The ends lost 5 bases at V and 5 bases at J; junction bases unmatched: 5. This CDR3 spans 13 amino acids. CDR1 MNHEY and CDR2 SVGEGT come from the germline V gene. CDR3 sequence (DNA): TGTGCCAGCAGTACAGGGGTGTTGGAGACCCAGTACTTC. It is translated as CASSTGVLETQYF.

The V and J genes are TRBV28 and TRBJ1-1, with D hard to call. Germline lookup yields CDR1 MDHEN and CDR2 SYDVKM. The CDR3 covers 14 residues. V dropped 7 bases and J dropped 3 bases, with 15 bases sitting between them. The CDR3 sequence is CASTNTWADTEAFF. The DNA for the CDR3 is TGTGCCAGCACTAATACTTGGGCAGACACTGAAGCTTTCTTT.

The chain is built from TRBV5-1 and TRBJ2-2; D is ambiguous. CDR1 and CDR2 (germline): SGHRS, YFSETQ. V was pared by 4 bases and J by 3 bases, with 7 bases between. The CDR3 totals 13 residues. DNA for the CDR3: TGCGCCAGCAGCCTATCGGACACCGGGGAGCTGTTTTTT. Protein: CASSLSDTGELFF. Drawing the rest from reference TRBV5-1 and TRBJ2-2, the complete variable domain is KAGVTQTPRYLIKTRGQQVTLSCSPISGHRSVSWYQQTPGQGLQFLFEYFSETQRNKGNFPGRFSGRQFSNSRSEMNVSTLELGDSALYLCASSLSDTGELFFGEGSRLTVL.

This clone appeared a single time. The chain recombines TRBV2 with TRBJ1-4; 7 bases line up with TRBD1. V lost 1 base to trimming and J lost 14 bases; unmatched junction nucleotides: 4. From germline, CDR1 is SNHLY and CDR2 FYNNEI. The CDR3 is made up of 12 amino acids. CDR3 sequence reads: CASSEGRGQLFF. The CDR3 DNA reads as TGTGCCAGCAGTGAAGGGAGGGGACAGCTGTTTTTT.

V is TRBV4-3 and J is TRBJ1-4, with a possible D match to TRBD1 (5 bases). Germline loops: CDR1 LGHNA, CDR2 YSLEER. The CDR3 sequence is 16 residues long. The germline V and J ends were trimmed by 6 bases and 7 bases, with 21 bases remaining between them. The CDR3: CASSPNVQGVGEKLFF. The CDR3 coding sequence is TGCGCCAGCAGTCCGAATGTCCAGGGCGTAGGTGAAAAACTGTTTTTT.

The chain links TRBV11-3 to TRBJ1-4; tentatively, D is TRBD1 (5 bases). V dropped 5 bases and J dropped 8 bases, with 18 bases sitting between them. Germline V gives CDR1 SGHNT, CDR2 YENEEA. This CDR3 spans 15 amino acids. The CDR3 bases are TGTGCCAGCAGCCCCCGCCGGCAGGGTATAGAAAAACTGTTTTTT. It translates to CASSPRRQGIEKLFF.

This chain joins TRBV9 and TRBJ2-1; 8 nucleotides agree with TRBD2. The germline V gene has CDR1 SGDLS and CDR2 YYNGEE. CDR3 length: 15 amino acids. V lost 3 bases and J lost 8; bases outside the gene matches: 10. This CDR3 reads CASSASGLAGDEQFF. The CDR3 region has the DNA TGTGCCAGCAGCGCCAGCGGGCTAGCGGGCGATGAGCAGTTCTTC.

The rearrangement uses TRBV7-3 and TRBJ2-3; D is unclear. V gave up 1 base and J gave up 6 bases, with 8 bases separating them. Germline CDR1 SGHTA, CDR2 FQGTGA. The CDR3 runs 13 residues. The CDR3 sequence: CASSLNMRDTQYF. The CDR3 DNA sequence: TGTGCCAGCAGCTTAAATATGCGGGATACGCAGTATTTT. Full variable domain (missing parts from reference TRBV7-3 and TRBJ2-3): GAGVSQTPSNKVTEKGKYVELRCDPISGHTALYWYRQSLGQGPEFLIYFQGTGAADDSGLPNDRFFAVRPEGSVSTLKIQRTERGDSAVYLCASSLNMRDTQYFGPGTRLTVL.

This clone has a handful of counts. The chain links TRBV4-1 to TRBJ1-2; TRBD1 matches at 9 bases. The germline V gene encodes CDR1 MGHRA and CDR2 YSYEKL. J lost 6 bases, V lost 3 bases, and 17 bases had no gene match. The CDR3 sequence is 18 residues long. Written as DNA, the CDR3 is TGCGCCAGCAGCCAGGGGGCGGGACAGGGAAGGTTAGTCCATGGCTACACCTTC. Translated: CASSQGAGQGRLVHGYTF.

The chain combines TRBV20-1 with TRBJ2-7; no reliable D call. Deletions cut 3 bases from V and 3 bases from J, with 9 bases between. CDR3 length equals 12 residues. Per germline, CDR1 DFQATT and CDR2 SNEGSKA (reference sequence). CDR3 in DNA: TGCAGTGCTAGTTATCGAGGCTACGAGCAGTACTTC. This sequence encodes CSASYRGYEQYF.

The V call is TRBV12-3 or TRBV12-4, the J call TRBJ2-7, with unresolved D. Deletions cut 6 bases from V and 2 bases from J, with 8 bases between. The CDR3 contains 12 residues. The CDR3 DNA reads TGTGCCAGCAGCGAACCAGCCTACGAGCAGTACTTC. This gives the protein CASSEPAYEQYF.

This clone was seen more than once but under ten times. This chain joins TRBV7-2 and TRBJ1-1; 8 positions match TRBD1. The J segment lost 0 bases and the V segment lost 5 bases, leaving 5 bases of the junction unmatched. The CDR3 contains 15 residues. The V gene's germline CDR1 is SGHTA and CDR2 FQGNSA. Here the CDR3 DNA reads TGTGCCAGCAGCAGAGAGGGACAGGTGAACACTGAAGCTTTCTTT. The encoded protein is CASSREGQVNTEAFF.

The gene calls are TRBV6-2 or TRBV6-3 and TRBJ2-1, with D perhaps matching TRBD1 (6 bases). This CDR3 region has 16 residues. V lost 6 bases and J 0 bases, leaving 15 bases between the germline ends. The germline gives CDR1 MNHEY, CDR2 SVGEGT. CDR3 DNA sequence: TGTGCCAGCAGCGCCGGGACACCGAGCTCCTACAATGAGCAGTTCTTC. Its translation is CASSAGTPSSYNEQFF.

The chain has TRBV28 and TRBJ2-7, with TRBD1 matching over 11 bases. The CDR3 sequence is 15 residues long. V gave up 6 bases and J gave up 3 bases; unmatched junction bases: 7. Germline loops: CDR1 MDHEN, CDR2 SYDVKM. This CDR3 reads CASRQSGTGGYEQYF. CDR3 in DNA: TGTGCCAGCAGGCAATCCGGGACAGGGGGCTACGAGCAGTACTTC.

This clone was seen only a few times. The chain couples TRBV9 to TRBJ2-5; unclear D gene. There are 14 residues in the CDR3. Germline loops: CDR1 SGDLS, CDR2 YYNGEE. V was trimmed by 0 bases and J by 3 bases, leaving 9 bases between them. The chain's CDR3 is CASSVAASEETQYF. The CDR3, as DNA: TGTGCCAGCAGCGTAGCAGCTAGTGAAGAGACCCAGTACTTC.

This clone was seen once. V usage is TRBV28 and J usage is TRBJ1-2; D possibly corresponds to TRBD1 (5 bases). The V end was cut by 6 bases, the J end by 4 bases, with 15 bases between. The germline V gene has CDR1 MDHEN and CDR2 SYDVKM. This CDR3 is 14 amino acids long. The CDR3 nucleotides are TGTGCCAGCAGCCTTACGACAGACCCCTATGGCTACACCTTC. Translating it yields CASSLTTDPYGYTF.